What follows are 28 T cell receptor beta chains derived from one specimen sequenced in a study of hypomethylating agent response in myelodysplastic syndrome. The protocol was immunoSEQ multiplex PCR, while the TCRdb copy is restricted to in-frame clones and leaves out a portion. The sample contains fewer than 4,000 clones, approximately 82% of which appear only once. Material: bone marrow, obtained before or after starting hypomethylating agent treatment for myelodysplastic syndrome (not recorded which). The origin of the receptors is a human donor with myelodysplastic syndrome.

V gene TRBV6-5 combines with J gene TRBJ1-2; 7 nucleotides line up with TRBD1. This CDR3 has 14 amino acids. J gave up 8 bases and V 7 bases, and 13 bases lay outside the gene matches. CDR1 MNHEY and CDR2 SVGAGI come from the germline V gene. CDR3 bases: TGTGCCAGCATCTACGACGGCAGGGGGGAAGGCTACACCTTC. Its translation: CASIYDGRGEGYTF.

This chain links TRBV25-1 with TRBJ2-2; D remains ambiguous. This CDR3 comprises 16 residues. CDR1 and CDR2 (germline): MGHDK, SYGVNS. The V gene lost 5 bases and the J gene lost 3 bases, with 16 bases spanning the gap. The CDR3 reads CASSPRSPADTGELFF. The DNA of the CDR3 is TGTGCCAGCAGTCCAAGGTCTCCCGCAGACACCGGGGAGCTGTTTTTT. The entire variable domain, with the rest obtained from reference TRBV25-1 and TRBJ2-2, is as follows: EADIYQTPRYLVIGTGKKITLECSQTMGHDKMYWYQQDPGMELHLIHYSYGVNSTEKGDLSSESTVSRIRTEHFPLTLESARPSHTSQYLCASSPRSPADTGELFFGEGSRLTVL.

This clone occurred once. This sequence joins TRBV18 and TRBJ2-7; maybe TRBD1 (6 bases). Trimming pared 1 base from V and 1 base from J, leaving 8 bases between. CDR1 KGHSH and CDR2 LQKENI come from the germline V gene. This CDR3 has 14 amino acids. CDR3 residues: CASSPQGESYEQYF. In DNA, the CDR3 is TGTGCCAGCTCACCACAGGGGGAGTCCTACGAGCAGTACTTC.

The CDR3 nucleotides read TGTGCCAGCAGCGGCGACAGGAGTCGGGGTAATTCACCCCTCCACTTT. Amino acid sequence: CASSGDRSRGNSPLHF. This sequence joins TRBV9 and TRBJ1-6, with a tentative D call TRBD1 (6 bases). The CDR3 runs to 16 residues. Germline V gene lookup returns CDR1 SGDLS and CDR2 YYNGEE. V was clipped by 3 bases and J by 6 bases, with 16 bases between them.

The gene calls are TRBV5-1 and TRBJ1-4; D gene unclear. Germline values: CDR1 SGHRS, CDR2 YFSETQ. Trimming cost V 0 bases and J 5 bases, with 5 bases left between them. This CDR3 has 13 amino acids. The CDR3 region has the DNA TGCGCCAGCAGCTTGGCCAGAAATGAAAAACTGTTTTTT. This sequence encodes CASSLARNEKLFF.

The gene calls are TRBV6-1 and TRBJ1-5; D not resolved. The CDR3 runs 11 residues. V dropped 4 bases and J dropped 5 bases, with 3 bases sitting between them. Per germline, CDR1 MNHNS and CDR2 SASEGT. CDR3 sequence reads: CASSVHQPQHF. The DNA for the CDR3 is TGTGCCAGCAGTGTCCATCAGCCCCAGCATTTT.

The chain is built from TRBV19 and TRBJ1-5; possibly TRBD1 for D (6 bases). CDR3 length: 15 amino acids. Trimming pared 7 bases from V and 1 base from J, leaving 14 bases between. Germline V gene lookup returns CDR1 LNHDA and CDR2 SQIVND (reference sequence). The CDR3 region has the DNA TGTGCCAGTACCGAATCGGACAGAAGCAATCAGCCCCAGCATTTT. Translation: CASTESDRSNQPQHF. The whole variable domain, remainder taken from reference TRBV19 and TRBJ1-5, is DGGITQSPKYLFRKEGQNVTLSCEQNLNHDAMYWYRQDPGQGLRLIYYSQIVNDFQKGDIAEGYSVSREKKESFPLTVTSAQKNPTAFYLCASTESDRSNQPQHFGDGTRLSIL.

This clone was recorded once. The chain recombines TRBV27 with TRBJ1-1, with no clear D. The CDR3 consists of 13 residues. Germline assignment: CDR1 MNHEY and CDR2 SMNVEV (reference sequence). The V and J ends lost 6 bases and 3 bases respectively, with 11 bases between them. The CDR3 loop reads CASSPGVHTEAFF. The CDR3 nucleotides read TGTGCCAGCAGCCCGGGAGTCCACACTGAAGCTTTCTTT.

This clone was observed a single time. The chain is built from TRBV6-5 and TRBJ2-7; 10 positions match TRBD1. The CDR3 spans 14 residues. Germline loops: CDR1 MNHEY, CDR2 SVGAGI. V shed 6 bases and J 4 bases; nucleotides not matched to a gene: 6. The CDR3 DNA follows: TGTGCCAGCAGATGGAGACAGGGGGCATACGAGCAGTACTTC. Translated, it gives CASRWRQGAYEQYF.

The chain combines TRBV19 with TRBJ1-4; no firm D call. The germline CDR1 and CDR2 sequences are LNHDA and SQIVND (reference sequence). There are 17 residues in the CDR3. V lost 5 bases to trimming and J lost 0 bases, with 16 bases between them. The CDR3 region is CASSPLIWGATNEKLFF. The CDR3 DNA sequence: TGTGCCAGTAGTCCCCTTATCTGGGGTGCAACTAATGAAAAACTGTTTTTT. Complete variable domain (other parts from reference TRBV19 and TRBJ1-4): DGGITQSPKYLFRKEGQNVTLSCEQNLNHDAMYWYRQDPGQGLRLIYYSQIVNDFQKGDIAEGYSVSREKKESFPLTVTSAQKNPTAFYLCASSPLIWGATNEKLFFGSGTQLSVL.

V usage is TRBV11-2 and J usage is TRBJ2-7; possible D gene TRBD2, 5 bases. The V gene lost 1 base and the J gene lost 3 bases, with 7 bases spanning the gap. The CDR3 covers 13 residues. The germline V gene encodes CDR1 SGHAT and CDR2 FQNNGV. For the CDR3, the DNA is TGTGCCAGCAGCTTAGGGAGGCGCTACGAGCAGTACTTC. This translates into CASSLGRRYEQYF.

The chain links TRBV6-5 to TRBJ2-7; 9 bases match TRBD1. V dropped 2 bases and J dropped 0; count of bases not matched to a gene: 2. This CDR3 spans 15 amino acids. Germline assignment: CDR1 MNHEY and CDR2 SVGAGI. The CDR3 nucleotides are TGTGCCAGCAGTTACGGGACAGGGATCTCCTACGAGCAGTACTTC. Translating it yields CASSYGTGISYEQYF.

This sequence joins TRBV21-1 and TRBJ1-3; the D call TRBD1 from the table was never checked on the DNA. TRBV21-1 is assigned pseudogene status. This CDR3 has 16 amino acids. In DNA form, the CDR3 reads TGTGCCAGCAGCATGCTTCGCGCCTGGGGCGGAAACACCATATATTTT. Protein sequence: CASSMLRAWGGNTIYF.

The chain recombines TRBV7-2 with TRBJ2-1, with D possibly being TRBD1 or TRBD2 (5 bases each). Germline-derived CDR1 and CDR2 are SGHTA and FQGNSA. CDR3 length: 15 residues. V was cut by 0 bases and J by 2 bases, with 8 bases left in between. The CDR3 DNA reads TGTGCCAGCAGCTTAGCCCAGGGAGCCTACAATGAGCAGTTCTTC. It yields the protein CASSLAQGAYNEQFF.

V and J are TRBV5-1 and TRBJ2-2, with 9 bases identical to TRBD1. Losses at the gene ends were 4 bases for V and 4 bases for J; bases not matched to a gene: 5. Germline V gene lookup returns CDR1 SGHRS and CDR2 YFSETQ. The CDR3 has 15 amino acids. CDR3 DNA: TGCGCCAGCAGCCAACAGGGGGCGCGCACCGGGGAGCTGTTTTTT. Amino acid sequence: CASSQQGARTGELFF.

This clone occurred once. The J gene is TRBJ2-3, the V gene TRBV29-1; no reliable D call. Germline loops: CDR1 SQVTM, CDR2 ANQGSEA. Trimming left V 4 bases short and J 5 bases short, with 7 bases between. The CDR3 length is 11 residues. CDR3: CSVVRVDTQYF. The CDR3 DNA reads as TGCAGCGTTGTACGGGTAGATACGCAGTATTTT.

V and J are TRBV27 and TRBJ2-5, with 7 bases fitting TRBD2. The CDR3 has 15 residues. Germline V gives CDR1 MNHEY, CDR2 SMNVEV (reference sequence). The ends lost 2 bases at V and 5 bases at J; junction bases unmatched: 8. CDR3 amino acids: CASSLKRGVIETQYF. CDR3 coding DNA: TGTGCCAGCAGTTTAAAACGGGGGGTGATCGAGACCCAGTACTTC.

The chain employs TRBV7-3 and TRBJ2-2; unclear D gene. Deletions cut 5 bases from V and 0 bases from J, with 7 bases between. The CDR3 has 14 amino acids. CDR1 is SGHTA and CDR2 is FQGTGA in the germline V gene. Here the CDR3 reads CASSPTANTGELFF. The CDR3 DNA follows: TGTGCCAGCAGCCCAACAGCGAACACCGGGGAGCTGTTTTTT. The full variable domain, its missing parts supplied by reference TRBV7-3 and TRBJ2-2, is GAGVSQTPSNKVTEKGKYVELRCDPISGHTALYWYRQSLGQGPEFLIYFQGTGAADDSGLPNDRFFAVRPEGSVSTLKIQRTERGDSAVYLCASSPTANTGELFFGEGSRLTVL.

CDR3 loop: CASSLGDRGGQDTQYF. In DNA form, the CDR3 reads TGTGCCAGCAGCTTAGGGGACCGGGGGGGCCAAGATACGCAGTATTTT. The genes are TRBV7-2 and TRBJ2-3, with 8 bases that match TRBD2. CDR1 is SGHTA, CDR2 FQGNSA, per germline. This CDR3 is 16 amino acids long. V gave up 1 base and J gave up 5 bases; unmatched junction bases: 8.

In DNA, the CDR3 is TGCGCCAGCAGCCAAGTAGGGGACTATGGCTACACCTTC. Its protein product is CASSQVGDYGYTF. The V gene is TRBV4-3, the J gene TRBJ1-2; weak D call: TRBD1 (5 bases). Trimming took 1 base from V and 3 from J, leaving 6 bases between them. The length of the CDR3 is 13 residues. Per germline, CDR1 LGHNA and CDR2 YSLEER.

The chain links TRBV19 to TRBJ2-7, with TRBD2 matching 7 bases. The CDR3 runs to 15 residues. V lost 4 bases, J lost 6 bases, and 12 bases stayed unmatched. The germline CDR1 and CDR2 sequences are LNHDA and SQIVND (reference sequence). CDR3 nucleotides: TGTGCCAGTAGTAAGGGGCCTACGGGGGGAACCGAGCAGTACTTC. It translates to CASSKGPTGGTEQYF.

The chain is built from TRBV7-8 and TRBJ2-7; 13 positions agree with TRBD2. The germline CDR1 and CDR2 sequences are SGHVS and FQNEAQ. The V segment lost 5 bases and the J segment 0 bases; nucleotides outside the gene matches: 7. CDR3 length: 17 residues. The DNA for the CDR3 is TGTGCCAGCAGCCGTACTAGCGGGGGGGCGTTCTCCTACGAGCAGTACTTC. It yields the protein CASSRTSGGAFSYEQYF.

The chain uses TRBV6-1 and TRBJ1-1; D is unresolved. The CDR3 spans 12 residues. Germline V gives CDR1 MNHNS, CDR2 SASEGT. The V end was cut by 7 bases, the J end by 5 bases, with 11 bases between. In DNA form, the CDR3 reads TGTGCCAGCATCCTCGGAGTGACTGAAGCTTTCTTT. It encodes CASILGVTEAFF.

DNA of the CDR3: TGTGCCAGCTCACCACTGGCGGGGGGCAGTACAGATACGCAGTATTTT. It codes for CASSPLAGGSTDTQYF. The chain recombines TRBV18 with TRBJ2-3; 8 bases are a match to TRBD2. Germline-derived CDR1 and CDR2 are KGHSH and LQKENI. This CDR3 region has 16 residues. The V segment lost 1 base and the J segment 3 bases; nucleotides outside the gene matches: 6.

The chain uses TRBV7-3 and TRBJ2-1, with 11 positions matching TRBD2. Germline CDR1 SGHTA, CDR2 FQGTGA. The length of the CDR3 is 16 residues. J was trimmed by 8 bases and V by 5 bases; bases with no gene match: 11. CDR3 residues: CASSELTSGAGDEQFF. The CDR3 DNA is TGTGCCAGCAGCGAACTGACTAGCGGGGCTGGGGATGAGCAGTTCTTC.

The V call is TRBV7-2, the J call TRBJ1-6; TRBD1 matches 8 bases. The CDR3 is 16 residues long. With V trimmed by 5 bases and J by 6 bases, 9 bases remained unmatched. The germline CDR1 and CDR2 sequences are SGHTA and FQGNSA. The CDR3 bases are TGTGCCAGCAGCACCCGGACAGGGACGGTTAATTCACCCCTCCACTTT. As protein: CASSTRTGTVNSPLHF.

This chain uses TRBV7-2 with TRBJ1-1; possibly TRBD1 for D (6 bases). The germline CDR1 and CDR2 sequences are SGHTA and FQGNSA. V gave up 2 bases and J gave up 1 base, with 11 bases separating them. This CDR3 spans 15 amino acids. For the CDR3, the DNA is TGTGCCAGCAGCTTATCGACAGGCTCGAACACTGAAGCTTTCTTT. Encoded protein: CASSLSTGSNTEAFF.

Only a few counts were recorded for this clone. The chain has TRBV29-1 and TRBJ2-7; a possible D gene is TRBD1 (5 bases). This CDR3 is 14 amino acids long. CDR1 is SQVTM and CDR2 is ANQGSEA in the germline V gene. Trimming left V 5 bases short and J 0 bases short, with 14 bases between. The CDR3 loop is CSVRTRVHSYEQYF. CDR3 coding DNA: TGCAGCGTTAGGACCAGGGTCCACTCCTACGAGCAGTACTTC.